This T cell receptor beta chain came from a study of blood T cell repertoires in COVID-19. The CDR3 extends over 14 amino acids. Germline CDR1 reads SGHDT; CDR2 reads YYEEEE. A remark on this clone: Germline and junction disagree at one end, which may indicate a read error. This same CDR3 is encoded by further DNA sequences in the sample.

TCRdb keeps only in-frame clones here, not all; method: immunoSEQ multiplex PCR. The repertoire consists of about 210,000 clones, with around 84% occurring once and the leading ten covering roughly a tenth. Sequenced: peripheral blood. The clonotype originates from a woman older than 75 with COVID-19, enrolled during active disease. The V call is TRBV5-6, the J call TRBJ1-4, with D perhaps TRBD1 (6 bases). The CDR3 DNA follows: TGTGCTAGCAGCCCGCAGGGGAGAGAGGAAAAACTGTTTTTT. Translating it yields CASSPQGREEKLFF.